The present TCR beta chain was sequenced within a study of blood T cell repertoires in COVID-19. This clone is a singleton in its sample. As processed by the authors: By means of reference gene primer amplification, nucleated cell counts were estimated. Libraries were prepared by immunoSEQ multiplex PCR; TCRdb keeps only in-frame clonotypes and omits some of them. Clonal size and the V and J genes are those of that table, whereas D and trimming came from the DNA. Of some 150,000 clones listed, 70% to 90% were seen once; the top ten hold around 8%. Sequencing was done on a sample of peripheral blood. This clonotype was sampled from a woman in her sixties with COVID-19, enrolled during active disease.

This CDR3 is CASSQEHYSYNEQFF. The CDR3 nucleotides are TGCGCCAGCAGCCAAGAGCACTACTCCTACAATGAGCAGTTCTTC. The chain couples TRBV4-3 to TRBJ2-1; D is uncertain. V lost 0 bases to trimming and J lost 0 bases, with 6 bases between them. This CDR3 has 15 amino acids. The V gene's germline CDR1 is LGHNA and CDR2 YSLEER.